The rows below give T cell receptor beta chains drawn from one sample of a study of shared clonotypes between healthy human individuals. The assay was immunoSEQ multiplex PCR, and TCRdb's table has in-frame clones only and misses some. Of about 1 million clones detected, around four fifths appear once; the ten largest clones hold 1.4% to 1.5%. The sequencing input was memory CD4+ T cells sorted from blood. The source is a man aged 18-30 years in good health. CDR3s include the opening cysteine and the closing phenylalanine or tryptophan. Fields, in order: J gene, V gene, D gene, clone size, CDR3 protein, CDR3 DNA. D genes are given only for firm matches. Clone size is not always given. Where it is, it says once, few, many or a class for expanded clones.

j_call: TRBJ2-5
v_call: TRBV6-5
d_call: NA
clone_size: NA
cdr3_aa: CASSYASKETQYF
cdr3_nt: TGTGCCAGCAGTTATGCTAGTAAAGAGACCCAGTACTTC

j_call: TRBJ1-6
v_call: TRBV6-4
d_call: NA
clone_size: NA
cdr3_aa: CASSVAGGESPLHF
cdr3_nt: TGTGCCAGCAGTGTAGCAGGCGGTGAATCACCCCTCCACTTT

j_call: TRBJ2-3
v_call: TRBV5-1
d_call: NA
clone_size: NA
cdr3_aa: CASSVRQGGGTDTQYF
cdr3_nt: TGCGCCAGCAGCGTGCGACAGGGAGGGGGCACAGATACGCAGTATTTT

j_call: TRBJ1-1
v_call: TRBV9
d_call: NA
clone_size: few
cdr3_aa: CASSVGMNTEAFF
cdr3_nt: TGTGCCAGCAGCGTAGGTATGAACACTGAAGCTTTCTTT

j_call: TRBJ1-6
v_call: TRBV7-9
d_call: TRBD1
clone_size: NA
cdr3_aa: CASSQGANSPLHF
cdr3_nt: TGTGCCAGCAGCCAGGGGGCGAATTCACCCCTCCACTTT

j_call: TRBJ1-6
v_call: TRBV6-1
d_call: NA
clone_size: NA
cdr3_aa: CASSSTGYNSPLHF
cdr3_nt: TGTGCCAGCAGTTCGACAGGCTATAATTCACCCCTCCACTTT

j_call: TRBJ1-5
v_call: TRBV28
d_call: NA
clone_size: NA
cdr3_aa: CASSQDTMYQPQHF
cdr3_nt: TGTGCCAGCAGTCAAGACACCATGTATCAGCCCCAGCATTTT

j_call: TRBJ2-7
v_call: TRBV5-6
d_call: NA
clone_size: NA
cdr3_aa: CASRARAGPYEQYF
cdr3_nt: TGTGCCAGCAGGGCCCGAGCAGGGCCCTACGAGCAGTACTTC

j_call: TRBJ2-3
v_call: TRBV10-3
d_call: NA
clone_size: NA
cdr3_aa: CAISEVDTQYF
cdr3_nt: TGTGCCATCAGTGAGGTAGATACGCAGTATTTT

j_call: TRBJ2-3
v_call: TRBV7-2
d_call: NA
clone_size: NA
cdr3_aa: CASSLVSDTQYF
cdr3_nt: TGTGCCAGCAGCTTAGTCTCAGATACGCAGTATTTT

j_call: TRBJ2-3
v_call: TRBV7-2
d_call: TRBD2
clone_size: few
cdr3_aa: CASSLTLAGGLGTQYF
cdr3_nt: TGTGCCAGCAGCTTAACGCTAGCGGGAGGATTGGGGACGCAGTATTTT

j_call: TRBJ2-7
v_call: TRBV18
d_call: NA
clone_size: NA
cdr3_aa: CASSDSAAYEQYF
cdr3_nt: TGTGCCAGCTCGGATTCCGCCGCCTACGAGCAGTACTTC

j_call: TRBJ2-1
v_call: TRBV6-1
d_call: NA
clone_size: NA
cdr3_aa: CASSEPLSYNEQFF
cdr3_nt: TGTGCCAGCAGTGAACCCCTGTCTTACAATGAGCAGTTCTTC

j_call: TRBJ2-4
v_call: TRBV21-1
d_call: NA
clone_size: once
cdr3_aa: CASSRRLVRNKNIQYF
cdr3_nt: TGTGCCAGCAGCAGGCGCCTGGTCAGGAATAAAAACATTCAGTACTTC

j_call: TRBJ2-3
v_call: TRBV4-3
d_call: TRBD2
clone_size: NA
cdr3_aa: CASSPGGEPTDTQYF
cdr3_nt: TGCGCCAGCAGCCCCGGGGGGGAGCCCACAGATACGCAGTATTTT

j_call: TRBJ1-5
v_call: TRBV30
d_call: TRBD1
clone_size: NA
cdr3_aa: CAWGQGSNQPQHF
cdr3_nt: TGTGCCTGGGGACAGGGGAGCAATCAGCCCCAGCATTTT

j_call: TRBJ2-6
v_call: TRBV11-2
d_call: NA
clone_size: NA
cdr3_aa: CASSQGGTAGANVLTF
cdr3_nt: TGTGCCAGCAGCCAAGGGGGGACGGCTGGGGCCAACGTCCTGACTTTC

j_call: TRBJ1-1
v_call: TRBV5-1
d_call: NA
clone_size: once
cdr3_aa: CASSLVSSYPTDEAFF
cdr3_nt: TGCGCCAGCAGCTTGGTAAGTTCGTATCCAACGGATGAAGCTTTCTTT

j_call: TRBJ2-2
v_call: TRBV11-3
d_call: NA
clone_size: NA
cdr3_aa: CASSLGATPTGELFF
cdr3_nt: TGTGCCAGCAGCTTAGGGGCAACACCGACCGGGGAGCTGTTTTTT

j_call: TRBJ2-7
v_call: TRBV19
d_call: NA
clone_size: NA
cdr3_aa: CASSIQAGVEQYF
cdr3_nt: TGTGCCAGTAGTATCCAAGCAGGGGTCGAGCAGTACTTC

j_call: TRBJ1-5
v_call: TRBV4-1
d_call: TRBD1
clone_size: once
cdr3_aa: CASSQYSGTVYSNQPQHF
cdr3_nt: TGCGCCAGCAGCCAATACAGCGGGACAGTCTATAGCAATCAGCCCCAGCATTTT

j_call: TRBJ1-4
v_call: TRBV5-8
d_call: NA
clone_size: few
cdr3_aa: CASSLGVGRSEKLFF
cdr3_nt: TGTGCCAGCAGCTTGGGGGTAGGAAGGAGTGAAAAACTGTTTTTT

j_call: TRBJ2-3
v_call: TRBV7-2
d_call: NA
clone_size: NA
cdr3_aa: CASSFWGESTDTQYF
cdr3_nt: TGTGCCAGCAGCTTTTGGGGAGAAAGCACAGATACGCAGTATTTT

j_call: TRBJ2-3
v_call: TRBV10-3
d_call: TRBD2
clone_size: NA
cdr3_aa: CAISDSLAGGTDTQYF
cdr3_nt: TGTGCCATCAGTGATAGCCTAGCGGGGGGAACAGATACGCAGTATTTT

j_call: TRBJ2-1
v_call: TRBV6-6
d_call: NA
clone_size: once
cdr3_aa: CASRDAPGDGPNEQFF
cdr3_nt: TGTGCCAGCAGGGATGCGCCAGGGGACGGTCCTAATGAGCAGTTCTTC